These 21 T cell receptor beta chains share one sample of origin, sequenced in a study of blood T cell repertoires in COVID-19. Measured with immunoSEQ multiplex PCR; TCRdb has only the in-frame clones, and not every one. The sample has about 400,000 clones; around 84% are singletons. The sequenced sample consisted of peripheral blood. Receptor source: a human donor in a cohort sampled during active COVID-19.

The chain joins TRBV6-5 to TRBJ1-5; the D gene is possibly TRBD1 (6 bases). Germline V gene lookup returns CDR1 MNHEY and CDR2 SVGAGI. This CDR3 is built from 13 residues. The V and J ends lost 4 bases and 4 bases respectively, with 8 bases between them. The CDR3 reads CASSSRGNQPQHF. The DNA of the CDR3 is TGTGCCAGCAGTTCCAGGGGAAATCAGCCCCAGCATTTT.

The chain combines TRBV4-2 with TRBJ1-2; D is possibly TRBD1 (5 bases). Germline V gene data show CDR1 as LGHNA and CDR2 as YNFKEQ. V was shortened by 4 bases and J by 1 base, with 10 bases between the two germline ends. CDR3 length equals 14 residues. The CDR3 DNA reads as TGTGCCAGCAGCCGCCAACAGGTTAACTATGGCTACACCTTC. Protein: CASSRQQVNYGYTF.

The chain couples TRBV29-1 to TRBJ1-2; D is ambiguous. CDR1 SQVTM and CDR2 ANQGSEA come from the germline V gene. The CDR3 sequence is 14 residues long. Deletions cut 4 bases from V and 2 bases from J, with 14 bases between. This chain's CDR3 is CSVVNEEGNYGYTF. The CDR3 DNA reads TGCAGCGTTGTAAATGAGGAGGGAAACTATGGCTACACCTTC.

The table lists this clone with a count of one. The chain links TRBV13 to TRBJ2-2; 7 bases match TRBD1. CDR1 and CDR2 from the germline V gene are PRHDT and FYEKMQ (reference sequence). Trimming removed 2 bases from V and 6 bases from J; junction bases left unmatched: 6. The CDR3 loop spans 15 amino acids. CDR3 sequence (DNA): TGTGCCAGCAGCTTAAACAGGGGAAGATCCGGGGAGCTGTTTTTT. It codes for CASSLNRGRSGELFF.

In this sample, this clone turned up once. This rearrangement joins TRBV5-6 to TRBJ1-2, with a possible D match to TRBD1 (5 bases). This CDR3 is built from 11 residues. Trimming removed 4 bases from V and 5 bases from J, with 6 bases in between. Germline loops: CDR1 SGHDT, CDR2 YYEEEE. The CDR3 here is CASSGGYGYTF. The CDR3 bases are TGTGCCAGCAGCGGGGGGTATGGCTACACCTTC.

This chain connects TRBV24-1 to TRBJ2-5; 10 bases are shared with TRBD1. V gave up 12 bases and J gave up 0 bases; unmatched junction bases: 12. The CDR3 is 16 residues long. Germline V gene sequence: CDR1 KGHDR, CDR2 SFDVKD. In DNA, the CDR3 is TGTGCCCCAACTCGGGGGGACAGGGGTCACCAAGAGACCCAGTACTTC. Its protein product is CAPTRGDRGHQETQYF.

The chain couples TRBV7-6 to TRBJ1-2, with 9 bases matching TRBD1. The germline CDR1 and CDR2 sequences are SGHVS and FNYEAQ. This CDR3 is built from 17 residues. V shed 1 base and J 7 bases; nucleotides not matched to a gene: 13. The CDR3 protein is CASSLGEASTGGLGYTF. DNA for the CDR3: TGTGCCAGCAGCTTAGGGGAGGCCTCGACAGGGGGTCTTGGCTACACCTTC.

The rearrangement links TRBV30 to TRBJ1-1; D possibly corresponds to TRBD1 (5 bases). Germline V gene lookup returns CDR1 GTSNPN and CDR2 SVGIG (reference sequence). V shed 7 bases and J shed 1 base, with 16 bases lying between them. The CDR3 runs to 14 residues. CDR3 in DNA: TGTGCCTTGAATGCGGGACTCACGAACACTGAAGCTTTCTTT. Its protein is CALNAGLTNTEAFF.

This chain links TRBV19 with TRBJ1-2, with 9 bases aligning to TRBD1. CDR3 length: 14 residues. CDR1 is LNHDA, CDR2 SQIVND, per germline (reference sequence). V shed 6 bases, J shed 8 bases, and the junction held 10 bases outside the gene matches. In DNA, the CDR3 is TGTGCCAGTAGACCGGACAGGGGCTCAGGAGGCTACACCTTC. Its protein is CASRPDRGSGGYTF.

The rearrangement links TRBV27 to TRBJ2-5; tentative D call: TRBD2 (6 bases). Between the trimmed V and J ends, which lost 8 bases and 5 bases, there was a span of 9 bases. The CDR3 extends over 11 amino acids. Germline CDR1 reads MNHEY; CDR2 reads SMNVEV (reference sequence). The CDR3 loop reads CASARGETQYF. Here the CDR3 DNA reads TGTGCCAGCGCCCGGGGGGAGACCCAGTACTTC.

This chain connects TRBV21-1 to TRBJ2-3; the table's D call of TRBD1 was not tested on the DNA. TRBV21-1 is termed a pseudogene. The CDR3 is 16 amino acids. The DNA of the CDR3 is TGTGCCAGCAGCAGACAGGGGAGGTGGATTAGAGATACGCAGTATTTT. This translates into CASSRQGRWIRDTQYF.

The V call is TRBV7-9, the J call TRBJ2-7; D unresolved. Germline V gene sequence: CDR1 SEHNR, CDR2 FQNEAQ (reference sequence). With 6 bases removed from V and 2 bases from J, the gap between germline ends came to 8 bases. The CDR3 runs to 12 residues. In DNA form, the CDR3 reads TGTGCCAGCAGTCCCTCGGCCTACGAGCAGTACTTC. It encodes CASSPSAYEQYF.

The V call is TRBV24-1, the J call TRBJ1-6, with D possibly being TRBD1 (5 bases). Trimming removed 7 bases at V and 13 bases at J, with 16 bases between. The CDR3 consists of 13 residues. CDR1 and CDR2 from the germline V gene are KGHDR and SFDVKD. CDR3: CATSPPGDFPLHF. The CDR3 DNA sequence: TGTGCCACCAGCCCCCCGGGGGATTTTCCCCTCCACTTT.

The chain carries TRBV6-6 and TRBJ2-3; 7 nucleotides line up with TRBD2. This CDR3 spans 14 amino acids. Germline CDR1 MNHNY, CDR2 SVGAGI (reference sequence). V trimming: 4 bases; J trimming: 5 bases; junction bases outside the gene matches: 6. CDR3 residues: CASSSTPGGDTQYF. The CDR3 coding sequence is TGTGCCAGCAGTTCGACCCCGGGGGGAGATACGCAGTATTTT.

The genes are TRBV6-5 and TRBJ2-7; TRBD1 agrees at 11 bases. J was trimmed by 3 bases and V by 2 bases; bases with no gene match: 3. This CDR3 has 15 amino acids. CDR1 and CDR2 (germline): MNHEY, SVGAGI. The chain's CDR3 is CASSYAGTGGYEQYF. DNA for the CDR3: TGTGCCAGCAGTTACGCCGGGACAGGGGGCTACGAGCAGTACTTC.

This clone was counted between two and nine times. The CDR3 sequence: CASSYIQDSNTEAFF. CDR3 bases: TGTGCCAGCAGTTACATCCAAGACAGTAACACTGAAGCTTTCTTT. V and J are TRBV6-6 and TRBJ1-1, with D possibly matching TRBD1 (5 bases). The CDR3 sequence is 15 residues long. V lost 2 bases to trimming and J lost 2 bases, with 12 bases between them. Germline CDR1 is MNHNY and CDR2 is SVGAGI (reference sequence).

The chain uses TRBV29-1 and TRBJ2-1, with D tentatively TRBD1 (5 bases). Trimming took off 1 base at V and 5 bases at J, with 15 bases between the two ends. The CDR3 contains 15 residues. CDR1 is SQVTM and CDR2 is ANQGSEA in the germline V gene. The CDR3 loop is CSVEGLPWTNNEQFF. The CDR3 bases are TGCAGCGTTGAAGGTTTGCCGTGGACAAACAATGAGCAGTTCTTC.

This chain joins TRBV30 and TRBJ1-2; D uncertain. The germline CDR1 and CDR2 sequences are GTSNPN and SVGIG (reference sequence). Trimming left V 5 bases short and J 7 bases short, with 17 bases between. CDR3 size: 13 residues. The CDR3 loop reads CAWSQAVVSGYTF. The CDR3 region has the DNA TGTGCCTGGTCCCAGGCCGTGGTCTCTGGCTACACCTTC.

V usage is TRBV6-5 and J usage is TRBJ1-4; TRBD1 aligns across 8 bases. The CDR3 runs to 14 residues. CDR1 is MNHEY and CDR2 is SVGAGI in the germline V gene. The junction had 6 bases not matched to a gene; V was cut back by 6 bases and J by 6 bases. CDR3 protein: CASRVRGRDEKLFF. CDR3 sequence (DNA): TGTGCCAGCAGGGTCAGGGGGCGCGATGAAAAACTGTTTTTT.

This chain joins TRBV28 and TRBJ1-1, with 10 bases identical to TRBD1. This CDR3 has 14 amino acids. Germline-derived CDR1 and CDR2 are MDHEN and SYDVKM. With V trimmed by 5 bases and J by 3 bases, 3 bases remained unmatched. The CDR3 DNA is TGTGCCAGCAGTGACAGGGGGCGAGACACTGAAGCTTTCTTT. Translated: CASSDRGRDTEAFF.

The V gene is TRBV28, the J gene TRBJ1-1; 7 nucleotides line up with TRBD1. The CDR3 consists of 13 residues. The V and J ends lost 6 bases and 4 bases, in that order; junction bases with no gene match: 5. CDR1 and CDR2 from the germline V gene are MDHEN and SYDVKM. CDR3 nucleotides: TGTGCCAGCAGACGACAGGGAGTCACTGAAGCTTTCTTT. Translation gives CASRRQGVTEAFF.